This TCR beta chain stems from a study of T cell responses to AZD1222 COVID-19 vaccine. Whole-study findings and limits: Along spike, vaccine-associated CD4 TCRs were found throughout, with dominance at 160-218 and 743-854.

Turning to this clone: The antigen is unknown.

Assay: immunoSEQ multiplex PCR; the TCRdb copy retains only in-frame clones and omits some. In the table there are about 100,000 clones, 80% to 90% of which are singletons. Trimming removed 5 bases from V and 0 bases from J, with 11 bases in between. The CDR3 totals 14 residues. In germline, CDR1 is LGHNT, CDR2 FRNRAP. The chain couples TRBV12-5 to TRBJ2-7, with D perhaps TRBD1 (5 bases). The specimen comprised peripheral blood, sampled on day 0 of AZD1222 vaccination. This clonotype was obtained from an adult in good health. For the CDR3, the DNA is TGTGCTAGTGGTCAGACAGAGTCCTCCTACGAGCAGTACTTC. Protein sequence: CASGQTESSYEQYF.